A single sample gave rise to the 3 T cell receptor beta chains below, sequenced in a study of blood T cell repertoires in COVID-19. Measured with immunoSEQ multiplex PCR; TCRdb has only the in-frame clones, and not every one. The sample includes tens of thousands of clones, over 70% of them seen just once. Sample: peripheral blood. Source of these receptors: a human donor in a cohort sampled during active COVID-19.

The rearrangement joins TRBV27 to TRBJ2-7, with a possible D match to TRBD1 (6 bases). Per the germline V gene, CDR1 is MNHEY and CDR2 is SMNVEV (reference sequence). V gave up 3 bases and J gave up 2 bases, with 11 bases separating them. The CDR3 runs to 14 residues. CDR3 bases: TGTGCCAGCAGTTTGGGCAGGGGTCCCTACGAGCAGTACTTC. Its protein is CASSLGRGPYEQYF.

The gene calls are TRBV9 and TRBJ2-1; D gene unclear. Trimming pared 3 bases from V and 6 bases from J, leaving 13 bases between. Per germline, CDR1 SGDLS and CDR2 YYNGEE. This CDR3 is built from 14 residues. This CDR3 is CASSAPPGFNEQFF. CDR3 in DNA: TGTGCCAGCAGCGCTCCCCCGGGTTTCAATGAGCAGTTCTTC.

The J gene is TRBJ2-2, the V gene TRBV5-5, with 9 nucleotides matching TRBD2. The CDR3 is 18 amino acids. The germline V gene has CDR1 SGHKS and CDR2 YYEKEE (reference sequence). J was trimmed by 3 bases and V by 6 bases; bases with no gene match: 15. The CDR3 sequence: CASTDHRGAGGYTGELFF. CDR3 coding DNA: TGTGCCAGCACCGACCACAGGGGAGCGGGAGGATACACCGGGGAGCTGTTTTTT. Filled out from reference TRBV5-5 and TRBJ2-2, the complete variable domain reads DAGVTQSPTHLIKTRGQQVTLRCSPISGHKSVSWYQQVLGQGPQFIFQYYEKEERGRGNFPDRFSARQFPNYSSELNVNALLLGDSALYLCASTDHRGAGGYTGELFFGEGSRLTVL.